Below are 20 T cell receptor beta chains sequenced from a single sample in a study of identical twins (dated by TCRdb to about 2016). Library construction relied on 5' RACE. The sequencing machine was an Illumina HiSeq 2000. TCRdb trimmed the raw reads at Q25, called clones with MiXCR and kept productive beta chains. Rows with one shared CDR3 protein collapse into an entry with the most common genes and DNA. For this sample there are 420,000 or so distinct CDR3 sequences; under 20% appear just once. The ten largest clones add up to about 12% of the sample. Sequencing was carried out using naive T cells sorted from blood. What the cell subset or site label conveys for this sample: cells isolated with a human naive T-cell isolation kit. The receptors come from a man in his forties or fifties in good health.

This clonotype was seen at least ten times. V is TRBV12-3 or TRBV12-4 and J is TRBJ2-1; possible D gene TRBD1, 6 bases. The CDR3 has 14 residues. Trimming removed 7 bases from V and 2 bases from J, with 12 bases in between. In DNA form, the CDR3 reads TGTGCCAGCACTCCGACAGGTACCTACAATGAGCAGTTCTTC. Encoded protein: CASTPTGTYNEQFF.

The rearrangement joins TRBV24-1 to TRBJ1-1; D ambiguous. The CDR3 sequence is 18 residues long. Deletions cut 4 bases from V and 1 base from J, with 21 bases between. Germline V gene lookup returns CDR1 KGHDR and CDR2 SFDVKD. Here the CDR3 DNA reads TGTGCCACCAGTGAGCAGCCCGCTCCCCCAGATTCGAACACTGAAGCTTTCTTT. Protein sequence: CATSEQPAPPDSNTEAFF.

As to this clonotype: This may stem from a read error, because a much larger clone lies one nucleotide away. The CDR3, as DNA: TGTACCTGGAGTGGGACTAGCGGGGGGCAGAGCTCCTACGAGCAGTACTTC. It encodes CTWSGTSGGQSSYEQYF. The chain combines TRBV30 with TRBJ2-7, with 15 bases fitting TRBD2. The CDR3 consists of 17 residues. Germline CDR1 and CDR2: GTSNPN and SVGIG (reference sequence).

The chain uses TRBV29-1 and TRBJ1-2; D gene unclear. This CDR3 region has 8 residues. CDR1 is SQVTM and CDR2 is ANQGSEA in the germline V gene. V was shortened by 3 bases and J by 13 bases, with 6 bases between the two germline ends. CDR3 in DNA: TGCAGCGTTGACCCCGTCACCTTC. This codes for CSVDPVTF.

The chain recombines TRBV28 with TRBJ2-1; 7 bases are shared with TRBD2. This CDR3 region has 16 residues. Per the germline V gene, CDR1 is MDHEN and CDR2 is SYDVKM. The ends lost 2 bases at V and 8 bases at J; junction bases unmatched: 12. For the CDR3, the DNA is TGTGCCAGCAGTTTAGTTGGGGGAGGGCCGAGTCATGAGCAGTTCTTC. Residues: CASSLVGGGPSHEQFF.

The chain combines TRBV6-1 with TRBJ2-7, with D possibly being TRBD2 (7 bases). Germline CDR1 and CDR2: MNHNS and SASEGT. This CDR3 has 17 amino acids. V was cut by 5 bases and J by 3 bases, with 23 bases left in between. This CDR3 reads CASSPLLLGGPGYEQYF. CDR3 coding DNA: TGTGCCAGCAGTCCCCTACTTTTGGGGGGGCCCGGCTACGAGCAGTACTTC.

This clonotype came up a few times. The V gene is TRBV7-8, the J gene TRBJ1-5, with a tentative D call TRBD1 (5 bases). This CDR3 comprises 15 residues. Germline CDR1 and CDR2: SGHVS and FQNEAQ. Trimming took 8 bases from V and 0 from J, leaving 14 bases between them. The CDR3: CASPQESYSNQPQHF. CDR3 DNA: TGTGCCAGCCCACAGGAAAGTTATAGCAATCAGCCCCAGCATTTT.

This clonotype was detected many times. The gene calls are TRBV13 and TRBJ2-3; unclear D gene. The CDR3 is 14 amino acids. Germline values: CDR1 PRHDT, CDR2 FYEKMQ (reference sequence). V gave up 1 base and J gave up 5 bases, with 10 bases separating them. The CDR3 loop reads CASSLVSGQDTQYF. The CDR3 DNA is TGTGCCAGCAGCTTAGTTTCCGGGCAAGATACGCAGTATTTT.

This chain links TRBV7-9 with TRBJ2-5; D is undetermined. V was clipped by 2 bases and J by 2 bases, with 12 bases between them. Germline CDR1 is SEHNR and CDR2 is FQNEAQ (reference sequence). The CDR3 is made up of 15 amino acids. CDR3 in DNA: TGTGCCAGCAGCTTATGGCTGATGCGACAAGAGACCCAGTACTTC. This translates into CASSLWLMRQETQYF.

This clonotype was seen many times. In DNA form, the CDR3 reads TGTGCCAGCAGTTTTTTGGGACAGGGGGCCTACGAGCAGTACTTC. Amino acids: CASSFLGQGAYEQYF. The chain carries TRBV12-3 or TRBV12-4 and TRBJ2-7; 11 bases align to TRBD1. This CDR3 is built from 15 residues. Trimming took 3 bases from V and 2 from J; bases not matched to a gene: 3.

V gene TRBV15 combines with J gene TRBJ2-7; a weak D match, TRBD1 (5 bases). The V gene's germline CDR1 is LNHNV and CDR2 YYDKDF (reference sequence). The CDR3 spans 13 residues. V was cut by 5 bases and J by 4 bases, with 12 bases left in between. The CDR3 sequence: CATSDRTHYEQYF. In DNA, the CDR3 is TGTGCCACCAGCGACAGAACTCATTACGAGCAGTACTTC.

The CDR3 region is CAGERPGLNEQFF. DNA for the CDR3: TGTGCCGGAGAACGGCCGGGTCTCAATGAGCAGTTCTTC. The genes are TRBV7-9 and TRBJ2-1; D uncertain. Germline V lookup: CDR1 SEHNR, CDR2 FQNEAQ (reference sequence). V shed 11 bases and J shed 6 bases, with 17 bases lying between them. The CDR3 runs to 13 residues.

This sequence joins TRBV6-2 or TRBV6-3 and TRBJ2-4, with 7 bases identical to TRBD1. From germline, CDR1 is MNHEY and CDR2 SVGEGT. This CDR3 comprises 14 residues. V trimming: 2 bases; J trimming: 3 bases; junction bases outside the gene matches: 1. CDR3 DNA sequence: TGTGCCAGCAGTTACGGACAGGACAAAAACATTCAGTACTTC. This translates into CASSYGQDKNIQYF.

Only a few counts were recorded for this clonotype. The V and J genes are TRBV29-1 and TRBJ1-3; 8 bases are shared with TRBD1. CDR1 and CDR2 from the germline V gene are SQVTM and ANQGSEA. The CDR3 spans 13 residues. The junction had 1 base not matched to a gene; V was cut back by 4 bases and J by 2 bases. The CDR3 DNA is TGCAGCGTTGGACAGGGGACTGGAAACACCATATATTTT. This codes for CSVGQGTGNTIYF.

V gene TRBV12-3 or TRBV12-4 combines with J gene TRBJ2-7, with D tentatively TRBD1 or TRBD2 (5 bases each). This CDR3 contains 14 residues. V was pared by 4 bases and J by 3 bases, with 13 bases between. CDR3 region: CASSSTGTVYEQYF. The CDR3 nucleotides read TGTGCCAGCAGTTCCACCGGGACCGTCTACGAGCAGTACTTC.

There are many counts of this clonotype. The chain joins TRBV4-2 to TRBJ2-7; D uncertain. CDR3 length equals 16 residues. V lost 0 bases and J 0 bases, leaving 12 bases between the germline ends. Per the germline V gene, CDR1 is LGHNA and CDR2 is YNFKEQ. The CDR3 DNA sequence: TGTGCCAGCAGCCAAGAGCTCTTCTCCAGCTCCTACGAGCAGTACTTC. Translating gives CASSQELFSSSYEQYF.

The chain has TRBV11-2 and TRBJ2-7, with 9 nucleotides matching TRBD2. The CDR3 consists of 16 residues. The V gene end was trimmed by 3 bases and the J gene end by 4 bases; junction bases not matched to a gene: 10. Germline CDR1 is SGHAT and CDR2 is FQNNGV. The CDR3 loop reads CASSFNTAGGKYEQYF. In DNA form, the CDR3 reads TGTGCCAGCAGCTTCAACACAGCGGGAGGAAAGTACGAGCAGTACTTC.

The gene calls are TRBV20-1 and TRBJ2-7; TRBD1 matches at 9 bases. Trimming at V came to 3 bases and at J to 3 bases, leaving 6 bases not matched to a gene. This CDR3 is built from 14 residues. Germline V gene data show CDR1 as DFQATT and CDR2 as SNEGSKA (reference sequence). In DNA form, the CDR3 reads TGCAGTGCTAGGTTGGGACAGGGCGTCTACGAGCAGTACTTC. Translated: CSARLGQGVYEQYF.

Only a few counts were recorded for this clonotype. The chain couples TRBV18 to TRBJ2-3; possible D gene TRBD1, 7 bases. This CDR3 spans 16 amino acids. Trimming shortened V by 3 bases and J by 3 bases, and 16 bases separated the two germline ends. Germline V lookup: CDR1 KGHSH, CDR2 LQKENI. The CDR3 bases are TGTGCCAGCTCACCTAATCTCCAGGGGGGAACAGATACGCAGTATTTT. It specifies CASSPNLQGGTDTQYF.

At least ten counts were recorded for this clonotype. The J gene is TRBJ2-2, the V gene TRBV6-5; D remains unclear. The CDR3 extends over 12 amino acids. Per germline, CDR1 MNHEY and CDR2 SVGAGI. Deletions cut 2 bases from V and 8 bases from J, with 6 bases between. The CDR3 coding sequence is TGTGCCAGCAGTTACAGGGATGGGGAGCTGTTTTTT. Translated, it gives CASSYRDGELFF.